This entry is about one T cell receptor (beta chain). Its antigen is not identified. This sample was taken from a study of vaccination and CD4 T cells after COVID-19. The overall study: Each of the control cultures got a CEFX pool, an HIV-1 Nef pool, or no peptide.

At the Johns Hopkins FTIC core, DNA taken from cultured CD4+ T cells was sequenced by way of the Oncomine TCR Beta short-read assay. The template was genomic DNA from cultured CD4+ T cells. TCRdb used MiXCR to reprocess the PCR reads, holding one entry per CDR3 protein. The sample has 25,000 to 30,000 distinct CDR3 sequences; 62% are singletons. V was shortened by 2 bases and J by 5 bases, with 19 bases between the two germline ends. This CDR3 has 18 amino acids. Germline V lookup: CDR1 SGHDN, CDR2 FVKESK. Treatment described: roughly 11-day PBMC culture with coronavirus spike peptide pools or control peptides (ViraFEST assay).

Here the sequenced sample was CD4+ T cells from blood, cultured in vitro, taken after SARS-CoV-2 vaccination. The chain uses TRBV14 and TRBJ1-6, with D possibly TRBD1 on 5 matching bases. The receptor was derived from a human donor who received a COVID-19 vaccine. The chain's CDR3 is CASSQIRRGVLNNSPLHF. The CDR3 region has the DNA TGTGCCAGCAGCCAAATCAGGCGGGGCGTACTAAATAATTCACCCCTCCACTTT.